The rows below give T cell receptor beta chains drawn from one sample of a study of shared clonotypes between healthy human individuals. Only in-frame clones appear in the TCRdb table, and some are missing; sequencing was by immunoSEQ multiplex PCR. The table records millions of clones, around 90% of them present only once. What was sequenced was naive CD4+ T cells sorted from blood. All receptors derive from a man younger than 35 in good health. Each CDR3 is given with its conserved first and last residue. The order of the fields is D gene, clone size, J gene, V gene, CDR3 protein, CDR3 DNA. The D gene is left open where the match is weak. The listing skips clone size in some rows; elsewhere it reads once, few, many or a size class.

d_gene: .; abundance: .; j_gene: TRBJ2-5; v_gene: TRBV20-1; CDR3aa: CSAPSSRVQYF; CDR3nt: TGCAGTGCTCCCTCATCCCGTGTCCAGTACTTC
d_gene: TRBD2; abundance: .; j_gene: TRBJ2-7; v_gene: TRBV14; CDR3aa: CASSQITSGGFYEQYF; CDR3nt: TGTGCCAGCAGCCAAATCACTAGCGGAGGTTTCTACGAGCAGTACTTC
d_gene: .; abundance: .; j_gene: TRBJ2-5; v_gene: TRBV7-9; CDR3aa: CASSPTGGGETQYF; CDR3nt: TGTGCCAGCAGCCCCACAGGGGGGGGTGAGACCCAGTACTTC
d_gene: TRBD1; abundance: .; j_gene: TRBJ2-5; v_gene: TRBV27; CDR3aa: CASSSTRGTGETQYF; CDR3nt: TGTGCCAGCAGTTCAACCCGCGGGACAGGGGAGACCCAGTACTTC
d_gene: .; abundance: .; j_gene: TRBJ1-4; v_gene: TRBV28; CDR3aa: CASSLDNEKLFF; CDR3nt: TGTGCCAGCAGTTTAGATAATGAAAAACTGTTTTTT
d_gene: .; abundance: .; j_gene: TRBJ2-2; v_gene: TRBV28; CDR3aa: CASSLSGPGPGELFF; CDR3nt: TGTGCCAGCAGTTTATCGGGGCCCGGGCCCGGGGAGCTGTTTTTT
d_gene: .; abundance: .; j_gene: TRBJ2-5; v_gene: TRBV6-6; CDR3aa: CASRAPQETQYF; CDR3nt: TGTGCCAGCCGGGCCCCACAGGAGACCCAGTACTTC
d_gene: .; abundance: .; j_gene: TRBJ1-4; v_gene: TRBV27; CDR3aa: CATRARDPEKLFF; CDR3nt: TGTGCCACCAGGGCGAGGGATCCAGAAAAACTGTTTTTT
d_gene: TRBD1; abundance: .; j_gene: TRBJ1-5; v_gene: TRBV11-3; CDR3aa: CASSWDRDNQPQHF; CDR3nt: TGTGCCAGCAGCTGGGACAGGGACAATCAGCCCCAGCATTTT
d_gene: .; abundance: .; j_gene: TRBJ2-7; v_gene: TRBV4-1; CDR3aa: CASSQGIQGLSYEQYF; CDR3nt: TGCGCCAGCAGCCAAGGGATCCAAGGACTCTCCTACGAGCAGTACTTC
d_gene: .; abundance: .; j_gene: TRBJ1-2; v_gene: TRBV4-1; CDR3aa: CASSQDLTTPRVNYGYTF; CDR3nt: TGCGCCAGCAGCCAAGATCTCACCACTCCCAGGGTGAACTATGGCTACACCTTC
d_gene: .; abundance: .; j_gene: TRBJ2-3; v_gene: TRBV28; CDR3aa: CASSLRGTDTQYF; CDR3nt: TGTGCCAGCAGTTTAAGGGGTACCGATACGCAGTATTTT
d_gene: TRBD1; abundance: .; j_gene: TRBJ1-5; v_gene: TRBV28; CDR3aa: CASSLLSDRGWQPQHF; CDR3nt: TGTGCCAGCAGTTTATTGTCGGACAGGGGTTGGCAGCCCCAGCATTTT
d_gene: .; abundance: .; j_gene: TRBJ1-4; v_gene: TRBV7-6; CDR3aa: CASSLYGATNEKLFF; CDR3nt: TGTGCCAGCAGCTTATACGGAGCAACTAATGAAAAACTGTTTTTT
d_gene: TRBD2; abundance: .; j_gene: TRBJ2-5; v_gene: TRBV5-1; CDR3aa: CASSLTLAGEQETQYF; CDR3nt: TGCGCCAGCAGCTTGACACTAGCGGGCGAACAAGAGACCCAGTACTTC
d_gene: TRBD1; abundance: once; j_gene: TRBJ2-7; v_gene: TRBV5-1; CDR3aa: CASSSPGQDSYEQYF; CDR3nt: TGCGCCAGCAGCTCCCCGGGACAGGACTCCTACGAGCAGTACTTC
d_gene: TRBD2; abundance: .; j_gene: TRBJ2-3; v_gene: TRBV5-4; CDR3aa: CASSPAGTSGATSTDTQYF; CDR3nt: TGTGCCAGCAGTCCAGCCGGGACTAGCGGGGCAACTAGCACAGATACGCAGTATTTT
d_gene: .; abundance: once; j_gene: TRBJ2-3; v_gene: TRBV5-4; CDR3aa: CASSLRGDTQYF; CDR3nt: TGTGCCAGCAGCTTGCGAGGAGATACGCAGTATTTT